The next 32 T cell receptor beta chains were all read from a single sample in a study of shared clonotypes between healthy human individuals. Naive CD8 isolation took CD45RO-negative cells positively selected for CCR7 and excluded terminally differentiated effector memory CD45RA+ cells. Generated by immunoSEQ multiplex PCR, the TCRdb table keeps only in-frame clones and is missing some. The data show about 820,000 clones, almost 95% seen once. Sequences were obtained from naive CD8+ T cells sorted from blood. These TCRs come from a man aged 30 to 39 in good health.

J is TRBJ2-5 and V is TRBV15, with TRBD1 matching over 9 bases. Germline assignment: CDR1 LNHNV and CDR2 YYDKDF (reference sequence). This CDR3 has 18 residues. V was clipped by 0 bases and J by 0 bases; unmatched bases: 8. The CDR3 region is CATSRDWGQGPYQETQYF. DNA for the CDR3: TGTGCCACCAGCAGAGATTGGGGACAGGGTCCCTACCAAGAGACCCAGTACTTC.

The chain uses TRBV5-6 and TRBJ2-1, with TRBD2 identical over 9 bases. V gave up 2 bases and J gave up 4 bases; unmatched junction bases: 7. CDR1 and CDR2 (germline): SGHDT, YYEEEE. The CDR3 is 16 amino acids. CDR3 bases: TGTGCCAGCAGCTTTGTGCTAGCGGGACCATACAATGAGCAGTTCTTC. It specifies CASSFVLAGPYNEQFF.

For the CDR3, the DNA is TGTGCCAGCAGTTCTCGACACCCGGCTAATGAAAAACTGTTTTTT. Its protein product is CASSSRHPANEKLFF. This chain connects TRBV7-9 to TRBJ1-4; no clear D gene. The CDR3 totals 15 residues. Trimming shortened V by 6 bases and J by 3 bases, and 14 bases separated the two germline ends. Germline CDR1 reads SEHNR; CDR2 reads FQNEAQ (reference sequence).

This rearrangement joins TRBV7-2 to TRBJ2-1; D ambiguous. V was pared by 0 bases and J by 8 bases, with 8 bases between. The CDR3 is made up of 13 amino acids. Looked up from germline, CDR1 is SGHTA and CDR2 is FQGNSA. The CDR3 protein is CASSLALLDEQFF. The CDR3 DNA follows: TGTGCCAGCAGCTTAGCGCTTCTAGATGAGCAGTTCTTC.

The chain couples TRBV28 to TRBJ2-5, with TRBD1 matching 12 bases. Germline V gene data show CDR1 as MDHEN and CDR2 as SYDVKM. The CDR3 spans 16 residues. V gave up 4 bases and J gave up 3 bases; unmatched junction bases: 6. In DNA form, the CDR3 reads TGTGCCAGCAGTTCACCGGGACAGGGGGCCGAAGAGACCCAGTACTTC. Protein: CASSSPGQGAEETQYF.

This sequence joins TRBV6-1 and TRBJ1-1; D may be TRBD1 (5 bases). V lost 4 bases to trimming and J lost 3 bases, with 15 bases between them. CDR1 and CDR2 (germline): MNHNS, SASEGT. This CDR3 contains 15 residues. The CDR3 nucleotides are TGTGCCAGCAGTGGGGAGGCAGGGTTGGACACTGAAGCTTTCTTT. It encodes CASSGEAGLDTEAFF.

This clone occurred a few times. The CDR3 reads CASSSGTRYGYTF. DNA for the CDR3: TGTGCCAGCAGCTCGGGGACCCGCTATGGCTACACCTTC. V usage is TRBV7-9 and J usage is TRBJ1-2; perhaps TRBD1 as D (5 bases). Germline CDR1 reads SEHNR; CDR2 reads FQNEAQ (reference sequence). The germline V and J ends were trimmed by 4 bases and 4 bases, with 10 bases remaining between them. The CDR3 has 13 residues. Drawing the rest from reference TRBV7-9 and TRBJ1-2, the complete variable domain is DTGVSQNPRHKITKRGQNVTFRCDPISEHNRLYWYRQTLGQGPEFLTYFQNEAQLEKSRLLSDRFSAERPKGSFSTLEIQRTEQGDSAMYLCASSSGTRYGYTFGSGTRLTVV.

V is TRBV25-1 and J is TRBJ2-1, with D uncertain. Germline V gives CDR1 MGHDK, CDR2 SYGVNS. This CDR3 comprises 12 residues. V was clipped by 6 bases and J by 4 bases, with 7 bases between them. The CDR3 DNA reads as TGTGCCAGCAGCGGACGATACAATGAGCAGTTCTTC. Protein product: CASSGRYNEQFF.

Regarding this clone: A junction end diverges from the germline sequence, so it may reflect a read error. V gene TRBV7-7 combines with J gene TRBJ2-7, with 9 bases matching TRBD1. Germline lookup yields CDR1 SSHAT and CDR2 FNYEAQ (reference sequence). There are 15 residues in the CDR3. The CDR3 DNA reads TGTGCTAGCAGCCGGGGACAGGGAGGGTCCTACGAGCAGTACTTC. Its protein product is CASSRGQGGSYEQYF.

The V call is TRBV13, the J call TRBJ1-2, with a tentative D call TRBD1 (5 bases). The V gene lost 6 bases and the J gene lost 8 bases, with 16 bases spanning the gap. Germline values: CDR1 PRHDT, CDR2 FYEKMQ (reference sequence). This CDR3 has 13 residues. The CDR3 sequence is CASSFLQGGGYTF. The CDR3 DNA is TGTGCCAGCAGTTTTCTTCAGGGAGGGGGCTACACCTTC. Full variable domain (remainder filled in from reference TRBV13 and TRBJ1-2): AAGVIQSPRHLIKEKRETATLKCYPIPRHDTVYWYQQGPGQDPQFLISFYEKMQSDKGSIPDRFSAQQFSDYHSELNMSSLELGDSALYFCASSFLQGGGYTFGSGTRLTVV.

This clone was recorded a few times. The CDR3 DNA sequence: TGTGCCAGCAGCCATGCTCGGACAGGGGAGGAGACCCAGTACTTC. As protein: CASSHARTGEETQYF. The V and J genes are TRBV7-9 and TRBJ2-5, with TRBD1 identical over 9 bases. CDR1 is SEHNR and CDR2 is FQNEAQ in the germline V gene (reference sequence). This CDR3 comprises 15 residues. The V gene end was trimmed by 5 bases and the J gene end by 5 bases; junction bases not matched to a gene: 9.

This rearrangement joins TRBV10-3 to TRBJ2-7, with 12 positions matching TRBD2. CDR1 ENHRY and CDR2 SYGVKD come from the germline V gene. The V and J ends lost 0 bases and 4 bases, in that order; junction bases with no gene match: 7. The CDR3 totals 17 residues. The CDR3 sequence: CAISESTSGRLFYEQYF. DNA for the CDR3: TGTGCCATCAGTGAGTCGACTAGCGGGAGACTATTTTACGAGCAGTACTTC.

The chain uses TRBV14 and TRBJ2-3; no definite D call. The germline V and J ends were trimmed by 5 bases and 0 bases, with 15 bases remaining between them. CDR3 length: 16 residues. Germline V gives CDR1 SGHDN, CDR2 FVKESK. Here the CDR3 reads CASSDDTAFSTDTQYF. CDR3 bases: TGTGCCAGCAGCGATGACACCGCCTTTAGCACAGATACGCAGTATTTT. Filled out from reference TRBV14 and TRBJ2-3, the complete variable domain reads EAGVTQFPSHSVIEKGQTVTLRCDPISGHDNLYWYRRVMGKEIKFLLHFVKESKQDESGMPNNRFLAERTGGTYSTLKVQPAELEDSGVYFCASSDDTAFSTDTQYFGPGTRLTVL.

This chain uses TRBV4-1 with TRBJ2-7; D possibly corresponds to TRBD1 (5 bases). The germline V gene encodes CDR1 MGHRA and CDR2 YSYEKL. Trimming shortened V by 0 bases and J by 2 bases, and 8 bases separated the two germline ends. This CDR3 spans 14 amino acids. The CDR3 protein is CASSQDKTAYEQYF. CDR3 DNA sequence: TGCGCCAGCAGCCAAGATAAGACAGCCTACGAGCAGTACTTC.

The rearrangement links TRBV19 to TRBJ2-5; unclear D gene. Per germline, CDR1 LNHDA and CDR2 SQIVND (reference sequence). The V and J ends lost 3 bases and 1 base respectively, with 9 bases between them. This CDR3 spans 14 amino acids. CDR3 in amino acids: CASSIGWAQETQYF. The CDR3 nucleotides are TGTGCCAGTAGTATTGGGTGGGCCCAAGAGACCCAGTACTTC.

The chain employs TRBV7-8 and TRBJ2-7, with 7 positions matching TRBD2. V was clipped by 1 base and J by 4 bases; unmatched bases: 4. The CDR3 contains 14 residues. CDR1 SGHVS and CDR2 FQNEAQ come from the germline V gene. The CDR3 loop reads CASSLGGGGYEQYF. In DNA, the CDR3 is TGTGCCAGCAGCTTAGGGGGGGGAGGTTACGAGCAGTACTTC.

The chain has TRBV6-6 and TRBJ2-1, with D maybe TRBD2 (6 bases). CDR3 length equals 11 residues. The V gene lost 6 bases and the J gene lost 6 bases, with 6 bases spanning the gap. CDR1 and CDR2 (germline): MNHNY, SVGAGI (reference sequence). The CDR3 nucleotides are TGTGCCAGCAGAGCGGGCAATGAGCAGTTCTTC. Its protein product is CASRAGNEQFF.

The rearrangement links TRBV7-9 to TRBJ2-3; D might be TRBD2 (5 bases). Per germline, CDR1 SEHNR and CDR2 FQNEAQ (reference sequence). The CDR3 length is 17 residues. The V and J ends lost 1 base and 4 bases respectively, with 18 bases between them. CDR3 nucleotide sequence: TGTGCCAGCAGCTTAGAGGCCCTAGCCGCCCTCTCAGATACGCAGTATTTT. It is translated as CASSLEALAALSDTQYF.

The chain is built from TRBV7-9 and TRBJ2-7; D gene uncertain. Trimming removed 2 bases at V and 0 bases at J, with 11 bases between. Germline CDR1 is SEHNR and CDR2 is FQNEAQ (reference sequence). The CDR3 loop spans 15 amino acids. CDR3 coding DNA: TGTGCCAGCAGCTTAAGCACCACCTCCTCCTACGAGCAGTACTTC. It codes for CASSLSTTSSYEQYF. Full variable domain (remainder filled in from reference TRBV7-9 and TRBJ2-7): DTGVSQNPRHKITKRGQNVTFRCDPISEHNRLYWYRQTLGQGPEFLTYFQNEAQLEKSRLLSDRFSAERPKGSFSTLEIQRTEQGDSAMYLCASSLSTTSSYEQYFGPGTRLTVT.

CDR3 protein: CASSGRLAGEYEQYF. For the CDR3, the DNA is TGTGCCAGCAGCGGCCGACTAGCGGGAGAATACGAGCAGTACTTC. V usage is TRBV13 and J usage is TRBJ2-7, with TRBD2 matching 12 bases. The CDR3 is 15 residues long. Germline-derived CDR1 and CDR2 are PRHDT and FYEKMQ (reference sequence). Unmatched junction bases numbered 6, after V lost 5 bases and J lost 4 bases. Full variable domain (rest looked up from reference TRBV13 and TRBJ2-7): AAGVIQSPRHLIKEKRETATLKCYPIPRHDTVYWYQQGPGQDPQFLISFYEKMQSDKGSIPDRFSAQQFSDYHSELNMSSLELGDSALYFCASSGRLAGEYEQYFGPGTRLTVT.

The J gene is TRBJ1-4, the V gene TRBV11-2; D is possibly TRBD1 (5 bases). The CDR3 is 12 amino acids. The ends were cut back, 7 bases at V and 7 bases at J, with 10 bases in the middle. Germline values: CDR1 SGHAT, CDR2 FQNNGV. CDR3: CASNWGSEKLFF. In nucleotides, the CDR3 is TGTGCCAGCAACTGGGGGTCTGAAAAACTGTTTTTT. The complete variable domain, with remaining parts taken from reference TRBV11-2 and TRBJ1-4, reads EAGVAQSPRYKIIEKRQSVAFWCNPISGHATLYWYQQILGQGPKLLIQFQNNGVVDDSQLPKDRFSAERLKGVDSTLKIQPAKLEDSAVYLCASNWGSEKLFFGSGTQLSVL.

As for this clone: The same CDR3 also results from other DNA sequences found in this sample. V is TRBV19 and J is TRBJ1-5; D unclear. From germline, CDR1 is LNHDA and CDR2 SQIVND (reference sequence). The CDR3 spans 12 residues. V lost 7 bases and J lost 2, with 6 bases in between. In DNA form, the CDR3 reads TGTGCCAGTACTCCCGGCAATCAGCCCCAGCATTTT. This sequence encodes CASTPGNQPQHF.

The chain is built from TRBV11-2 and TRBJ2-1; TRBD2 matches 7 bases. CDR1 is SGHAT, CDR2 FQNNGV, per germline. The junction had 6 bases not matched to a gene; V was cut back by 2 bases and J by 2 bases. The CDR3 length is 16 residues. The CDR3 sequence is CASSLLMSGAYNEQFF. CDR3 nucleotide sequence: TGTGCCAGCAGCTTACTAATGAGCGGGGCCTACAATGAGCAGTTCTTC.

V usage is TRBV5-1 and J usage is TRBJ2-7, with 10 bases fitting TRBD2. The ends lost 1 base at V and 6 bases at J; junction bases unmatched: 7. Per germline, CDR1 SGHRS and CDR2 YFSETQ. The CDR3 consists of 15 residues. This CDR3 is CASSLYPSGSGEQYF. CDR3 sequence (DNA): TGCGCCAGCAGCTTGTATCCTAGCGGGAGTGGCGAGCAGTACTTC. Combining the CDR3 with reference TRBV5-1 and TRBJ2-7 gives the whole variable domain KAGVTQTPRYLIKTRGQQVTLSCSPISGHRSVSWYQQTPGQGLQFLFEYFSETQRNKGNFPGRFSGRQFSNSRSEMNVSTLELGDSALYLCASSLYPSGSGEQYFGPGTRLTVT.

The chain is built from TRBV6-5 and TRBJ2-7; no clear D. From germline, CDR1 is MNHEY and CDR2 SVGAGI. The CDR3 runs 15 residues. Trimming stripped 6 bases from V and 1 base from J, with 16 bases between. CDR3 DNA sequence: TGTGCCAGCAGCTACACGCCAGACGGTTCCTACGAGCAGTACTTC. Its translation: CASSYTPDGSYEQYF.

For the CDR3, the DNA is TGCGCCAGCAGTGAGTCAGCCTACGAGCAGTACTTC. Its translation is CASSESAYEQYF. The J gene is TRBJ2-7, the V gene TRBV10-1; D unclear. The V end was cut by 0 bases, the J end by 2 bases, with 2 bases between. CDR1 is WNHNN, CDR2 SYGVQD, per germline (reference sequence). This CDR3 spans 12 amino acids.

V usage is TRBV7-9 and J usage is TRBJ1-4; 9 nucleotides match TRBD1. CDR3 size: 16 residues. Trimming at V came to 5 bases and at J to 7 bases, leaving 11 bases not matched to a gene. Germline-derived CDR1 and CDR2 are SEHNR and FQNEAQ (reference sequence). The DNA for the CDR3 is TGTGCCAGCAGCGCCACATGGACAGGGGTGGGTGAAAAACTGTTTTTT. It yields the protein CASSATWTGVGEKLFF. Supplemented by reference TRBV7-9 and TRBJ1-4, the full variable domain reads DTGVSQNPRHKITKRGQNVTFRCDPISEHNRLYWYRQTLGQGPEFLTYFQNEAQLEKSRLLSDRFSAERPKGSFSTLEIQRTEQGDSAMYLCASSATWTGVGEKLFFGSGTQLSVL.

The V gene is TRBV6-4, the J gene TRBJ2-1; unclear D gene. CDR1 is MRHNA, CDR2 SNTAGT, per germline. The CDR3 runs to 12 residues. Deletions cut 2 bases from V and 6 bases from J, with 5 bases between. As DNA, the CDR3 is TGTGCCAGCAGTGACACCTCCAATGAGCAGTTCTTC. It specifies CASSDTSNEQFF.

The rearrangement joins TRBV7-9 to TRBJ1-1, with TRBD1 matching 7 bases. The length of the CDR3 is 15 residues. Germline V lookup: CDR1 SEHNR, CDR2 FQNEAQ (reference sequence). V shed 2 bases, J shed 4 bases, and the junction held 7 bases outside the gene matches. The CDR3 region is CASSLYNKGATEAFF. As DNA, the CDR3 is TGTGCCAGCAGCTTATATAATAAGGGGGCCACTGAAGCTTTCTTT.

This chain links TRBV5-1 with TRBJ2-5; D is perhaps TRBD1 or TRBD2 (5 bases each). CDR1 SGHRS and CDR2 YFSETQ come from the germline V gene. V dropped 0 bases and J dropped 2 bases, with 17 bases sitting between them. The CDR3 has 17 residues. Written as DNA, the CDR3 is TGCGCCAGCAGCTTGGCCGTAATAACAGGCGGGCAAGAGACCCAGTACTTC. The encoded protein is CASSLAVITGGQETQYF.

This sequence joins TRBV7-9 and TRBJ1-1; D is unresolved. V lost 2 bases and J 2 bases, leaving 9 bases between the germline ends. The CDR3 is 14 amino acids. Germline V gives CDR1 SEHNR, CDR2 FQNEAQ (reference sequence). The CDR3 nucleotides are TGTGCCAGCAGCTTATCAGTCACCAACACTGAAGCTTTCTTT. Translation: CASSLSVTNTEAFF.

The chain couples TRBV6-5 to TRBJ2-3; D unresolved. In germline, CDR1 is MNHEY, CDR2 SVGAGI. This CDR3 region has 14 residues. The V and J ends lost 4 bases and 5 bases respectively, with 13 bases between them. For the CDR3, the DNA is TGTGCCAGCAGTTTAAAAGCTTGGGGAGATACGCAGTATTTT. This gives the protein CASSLKAWGDTQYF.